This T cell receptor beta chain was sequenced for a study of blood T cell repertoires in COVID-19. Study-wide background: The United States, Italy and Spain supplied acute and convalescent COVID-19 samples.

Germline CDR1 is SGHNT and CDR2 is YENEEA. V was cut by 8 bases and J by 3 bases, with 11 bases left in between. This CDR3 is 13 amino acids long. Original handling: Reference gene primer amplification yielded estimated nucleated cell counts. Here immunoSEQ multiplex PCR was the method, and the copy in TCRdb shows in-frame clones only, minus some. V, J and clone size were drawn from that table, and D and trimming were deduced from the DNA. Of under 300,000 clones in the sample, around nine tenths are singletons; the top ten hold approximately 1.9%. The chain combines TRBV11-3 with TRBJ1-3; D is unresolved. Sequences were obtained from PBMCs or T cells enriched from blood (not recorded which). The origin of this receptor is a woman under 30 who had recovered from COVID-19. The chain's CDR3 is CASGSTVGNTIYF. CDR3 nucleotide sequence: TGTGCCAGCGGCTCCACAGTTGGAAACACCATATATTTT. Full variable domain (remainder filled in from reference TRBV11-3 and TRBJ1-3): EAGVVQSPRYKIIEKKQPVAFWCNPISGHNTLYWYLQNLGQGPELLIRYENEEAVDDSQLPKDRFSAERLKGVDSTLKIQPAELGDSAVYLCASGSTVGNTIYFGEGSWLTVV.